This T cell receptor beta chain emerged from a study of beta chain features in type 1 diabetes. General study findings and limits: Over-representation of high TCR-expressing cells was a possible consequence of cDNA sequencing.

Isolated RNA was reverse transcribed in full, so expressed TCRB transcripts were sequenced. Produced via immunoSEQ multiplex PCR; TCRdb's table is partial and in-frame only. The profile covers 110,000 to 150,000 clones, with about 10% appearing a single time and about 0.61% taken by the ten largest. Cell sorting via CD45RO/CCR7/CD25/CD127/CD95/CD27 was performed to obtain CD4+ naive, central memory, regulatory and stem cell-like memory cells. In the case of this clone: Its target is unknown.

This CDR3 has 16 amino acids. From germline, CDR1 is ENHRY and CDR2 SYGVKD. Germline trimming cut 2 bases from V and 6 bases from J; bases unmatched to any gene: 7. The sample comprised central memory CD4+ T cells from blood. This TCR was sampled from a man younger than 35 in good health. The chain joins TRBV10-3 to TRBJ2-1, with 10 nucleotides matching TRBD2. The CDR3 DNA sequence: TGTGCCATCAGTGAGATTCAGCGGGGGGGCATCAATGAGCAGTTCTTC. Its protein is CAISEIQRGGINEQFF.